This T cell receptor beta chain was observed in a study of T cell responses to AZD1222 COVID-19 vaccine. Study overall: Investigators merged groups given second doses at roughly 4 or roughly 12 weeks.

TCRdb's table, derived via immunoSEQ multiplex PCR, lists solely in-frame clones and lacks some. Counted here are roughly 120,000 clones, 80% to 95% occurring once; the ten biggest clones make up 7.8%. Regarding the study as a whole: Most donors were white British and more were female, and clonal diversity was possibly underestimated. Every sample of the repertoires postdated the peak T cell response.

Comments on this clone: The antigen remains undetermined.

The sample was peripheral blood, taken on day 0 of AZD1222 vaccination. The TCR originated in an adult in good health.

The CDR3 region is CASSHGGEKLFF. The CDR3 nucleotides are TGTGCCAGTTCTCACGGGGGTGAAAAACTGTTTTTT. This chain links TRBV19 with TRBJ1-4, with D tentatively TRBD1 (5 bases). Looked up from germline, CDR1 is LNHDA and CDR2 is SQIVND (reference sequence). V shed 8 bases and J shed 7 bases, with 11 bases lying between them. The CDR3 runs 12 residues.